Below, 27 T cell receptor beta chains from the same sample are listed, as sequenced in a study of blood T cell repertoires in COVID-19 (dated by TCRdb to 2018 to 2020). Libraries came from the immunoSEQ multiplex PCR assay. Here the immuneACCESS table is served through TCRdb, limited to in-frame sequences with V and J called. Missing clones are a known gap in these copies; in checked studies unresolved V genes cover under half, and the rest lacks a known reason. This sample holds under 85,000 clones; about 85% were observed only once. Together, the top ten hold around 5.3% of the sample. The source material was peripheral blood. These receptor sequences come from a man aged 60 to 75 with active or convalescent COVID-19.

The chain couples TRBV18 to TRBJ2-2; 12 bases map to TRBD2. This CDR3 contains 18 residues. V lost 0 bases to trimming and J lost 2 bases; unmatched junction nucleotides: 4. CDR1 and CDR2 (germline): KGHSH, LQKENI. In DNA, the CDR3 is TGTGCCAGCTCACCACCCCTAGCGGGGGGGATAAACACCGGGGAGCTGTTTTTT. Translation: CASSPPLAGGINTGELFF.

The V and J genes are TRBV25-1 and TRBJ2-1, with 11 bases identical to TRBD2. V was clipped by 7 bases and J by 3 bases; unmatched bases: 2. The CDR3 has 14 residues. Germline CDR1 is MGHDK and CDR2 is SYGVNS. This CDR3 reads CASKLAGVYNEQFF. CDR3 nucleotide sequence: TGTGCCAGCAAACTAGCGGGGGTCTACAATGAGCAGTTCTTC.

This chain links TRBV29-1 with TRBJ2-1; D perhaps matches TRBD1 (5 bases). V lost 2 bases, J lost 3 bases, and 8 bases lay in between. Per the germline V gene, CDR1 is SQVTM and CDR2 is ANQGSEA. This CDR3 is built from 13 residues. The CDR3 DNA follows: TGCAGCGTTGAAAGGGGTGGCTACAATGAGCAGTTCTTC. It codes for CSVERGGYNEQFF.

The chain uses TRBV28 and TRBJ2-3; 10 nucleotides align to TRBD2. The J segment lost 3 bases and the V segment lost 3 bases, leaving 15 bases of the junction unmatched. The CDR3 covers 19 residues. The germline V gene has CDR1 MDHEN and CDR2 SYDVKM. CDR3 amino acids: CASSLTLSLAGGWTDTQYF. The CDR3 nucleotides read TGTGCCAGCAGTTTGACGCTCTCCTTAGCGGGGGGTTGGACAGATACGCAGTATTTT.

The sample holds a few counts of this clone. V and J are TRBV6-5 and TRBJ1-6; 10 bases map to TRBD1. Trimming at V came to 8 bases and at J to 10 bases, leaving 8 bases not matched to a gene. This CDR3 contains 14 residues. CDR1 is MNHEY, CDR2 SVGAGI, per germline. The CDR3 nucleotides are TGTGCCAGCGGAAGGGACAGGGGAGGCTCACCCCTCCACTTT. Translating gives CASGRDRGGSPLHF.

This clone showed up just once. At one of its ends the junction is not consistent with the germline gene, which may arise from a read error. The rearrangement links TRBV6-4 to TRBJ1-1; 7 bases map to TRBD1. CDR1 and CDR2 from the germline V gene are MRHNA and SNTAGT. The length of the CDR3 is 12 residues. The CDR3 here is CASSDYRGQILF. DNA of the CDR3: TGTGCCAGCAGTGATTACAGGGGACAGATCCTCTTT.

The CDR3 DNA is TGTGCCAGCAGCTTAGTTGGACAGGGATCCTACGAGCAGTACTTC. Its protein product is CASSLVGQGSYEQYF. The chain joins TRBV7-2 to TRBJ2-7, with 8 bases lining up with TRBD1. The germline gives CDR1 SGHTA, CDR2 FQGNSA. V gave up 1 base and J gave up 1 base; unmatched junction bases: 3. The CDR3 totals 15 residues.

This chain joins TRBV7-2 and TRBJ2-2, with D tentatively TRBD2 (5 bases). There are 14 residues in the CDR3. CDR1 is SGHTA and CDR2 is FQGNSA in the germline V gene. V was pared by 2 bases and J by 6 bases, with 10 bases between. CDR3 bases: TGTGCCAGCAGCTTACTAGCCTTGGCCGGGGAGCTGTTTTTT. Translation gives CASSLLALAGELFF.

This chain uses TRBV2 with TRBJ2-3; D remains unclear. Germline V lookup: CDR1 SNHLY, CDR2 FYNNEI. CDR3 length: 15 amino acids. The germline V and J ends were trimmed by 7 bases and 2 bases, with 16 bases remaining between them. CDR3 loop: CASTRSTLITDTQYF. The CDR3 region has the DNA TGTGCCAGCACCAGATCGACTTTAATCACAGATACGCAGTATTTT.

The V gene is TRBV19, the J gene TRBJ1-2; D not resolved. The CDR3 covers 13 residues. CDR1 LNHDA and CDR2 SQIVND come from the germline V gene (reference sequence). The germline V and J ends were trimmed by 5 bases and 8 bases, with 15 bases remaining between them. The CDR3 coding sequence is TGTGCCAGTAGTTTAGGCGGCGGTTGGGGCTACACCTTC. Its translation is CASSLGGGWGYTF.

The rearrangement uses TRBV5-1 and TRBJ2-1, with D perhaps TRBD2 (5 bases). V gave up 2 bases and J gave up 8 bases, with 17 bases separating them. The CDR3 is 15 amino acids. Per germline, CDR1 SGHRS and CDR2 YFSETQ. The CDR3 protein is CASSLKLEGRDEQFF. The CDR3 DNA is TGCGCCAGCAGCTTAAAACTAGAGGGCCGCGATGAGCAGTTCTTC. The full variable domain, completed using reference TRBV5-1 and TRBJ2-1, is KAGVTQTPRYLIKTRGQQVTLSCSPISGHRSVSWYQQTPGQGLQFLFEYFSETQRNKGNFPGRFSGRQFSNSRSEMNVSTLELGDSALYLCASSLKLEGRDEQFFGPGTRLTVL.

This chain uses TRBV2 with TRBJ2-2; D unresolved. The CDR3 has 15 residues. V lost 2 bases, J lost 2 bases, and 9 bases lay in between. Germline assignment: CDR1 SNHLY and CDR2 FYNNEI. The CDR3 region has the DNA TGTGCCAGCAGTGAATATAGCTCCAACACCGGGGAGCTGTTTTTT. Amino acids: CASSEYSSNTGELFF.

This clone was picked up one time. The gene calls are TRBV5-1 and TRBJ1-1, with no clear D. Germline V lookup: CDR1 SGHRS, CDR2 YFSETQ. Trimming took 0 bases from V and 2 from J, leaving 8 bases between them. The CDR3 covers 14 residues. The CDR3 is CASSLGFPNTEAFF. The DNA for the CDR3 is TGCGCCAGCAGCTTGGGTTTCCCAAACACTGAAGCTTTCTTT.

The V gene is TRBV11-2, the J gene TRBJ2-7, with 10 bases fitting TRBD2. V shed 1 base, J shed 0 bases, and the junction held 3 bases outside the gene matches. The CDR3 sequence is 16 residues long. Per germline, CDR1 SGHAT and CDR2 FQNNGV. The DNA of the CDR3 is TGTGCCAGCAGCTTAGCGACTAGCGGGCCCTCCTACGAGCAGTACTTC. It translates to CASSLATSGPSYEQYF.

V usage is TRBV27 and J usage is TRBJ2-6, with D tentatively TRBD2 (5 bases). Germline V gene data show CDR1 as MNHEY and CDR2 as SMNVEV (reference sequence). The CDR3 is made up of 16 amino acids. V shed 8 bases and J shed 4 bases, with 18 bases lying between them. CDR3 sequence reads: CASRGSLRFGANVLTF. CDR3 nucleotide sequence: TGTGCCAGCCGAGGGTCCCTACGTTTCGGGGCCAACGTCCTGACTTTC.

This chain connects TRBV5-1 to TRBJ1-4; 9 nucleotides line up with TRBD1. The CDR3 extends over 15 amino acids. Germline values: CDR1 SGHRS, CDR2 YFSETQ. The V and J ends lost 2 bases and 6 bases, in that order; junction bases with no gene match: 5. CDR3 sequence: CASSFDGQGYEKLFF. The CDR3 nucleotides are TGCGCCAGCAGCTTCGATGGACAGGGGTATGAAAAACTGTTTTTT.

The chain carries TRBV19 and TRBJ1-2, with 7 bases identical to TRBD1. Unmatched junction bases numbered 9, after V lost 4 bases and J lost 7 bases. There are 14 residues in the CDR3. Germline V CDR1 and CDR2: LNHDA, SQIVND (reference sequence). CDR3 nucleotide sequence: TGTGCCAGTAGTACCACAGGGGATGTCGGTGGCTACACCTTC. Encoded protein: CASSTTGDVGGYTF.

V and J are TRBV28 and TRBJ2-6, with D possibly matching TRBD2 (5 bases). Trimming cost V 5 bases and J 0 bases, with 20 bases left between them. From germline, CDR1 is MDHEN and CDR2 SYDVKM. The CDR3 loop spans 19 amino acids. This CDR3 is CASSDAYGGGPSGANVLTF. CDR3 nucleotides: TGTGCCAGCAGTGACGCTTATGGAGGCGGCCCCTCTGGGGCCAACGTCCTGACTTTC.

The chain is built from TRBV19 and TRBJ2-7; 10 bases are a match to TRBD1. Trimming removed 8 bases from V and 0 bases from J; junction bases left unmatched: 4. Germline V CDR1 and CDR2: LNHDA, SQIVND (reference sequence). The CDR3 extends over 14 amino acids. DNA for the CDR3: TGTGCCAGTGCCGGGACAGGGGCCTCCTACGAGCAGTACTTC. The encoded protein is CASAGTGASYEQYF.

V gene TRBV6-5 combines with J gene TRBJ1-2; 7 nucleotides agree with TRBD1. Germline CDR1 and CDR2: MNHEY and SVGAGI. This CDR3 has 13 residues. V gave up 8 bases and J gave up 2 bases; unmatched junction bases: 5. The CDR3 coding sequence is TGTGCCAGCTCCCCGGACAGGAACTATGGCTACACCTTC. It translates to CASSPDRNYGYTF.

The V gene is TRBV7-8, the J gene TRBJ2-2, with D tentatively TRBD1 (8 bases). Deletions cut 5 bases from V and 3 bases from J, with 16 bases between. Germline CDR1 is SGHVS and CDR2 is FQNEAQ. CDR3 length: 16 amino acids. The CDR3: CASSLWTGRDTGELFF. For the CDR3, the DNA is TGTGCCAGCAGCCTATGGACAGGGAGGGACACCGGGGAGCTGTTTTTT.

The chain links TRBV6-5 to TRBJ2-5; 12 bases are a match to TRBD2. In germline, CDR1 is MNHEY, CDR2 SVGAGI. The CDR3 consists of 15 residues. The V and J ends lost 5 bases and 1 base, in that order; junction bases with no gene match: 2. For the CDR3, the DNA is TGTGCCAGCAGTCTAGCGGGGGGGGGCCAAGAGACCCAGTACTTC. Its translation is CASSLAGGGQETQYF.

Remarks on this clone: One junction end disagrees with the germline gene, perhaps due to a read error. V is TRBV2 and J is TRBJ1-6; TRBD1 might be the D (6 bases). The CDR3 sequence is 16 residues long. Germline values: CDR1 SNHLY, CDR2 FYNNEI. This CDR3 is CASSEGGGSYNSPLHF. The CDR3, as DNA: TGTGCCAGCAGCGAAGGGGGGGGCTCCTATAATTCACCCCTCCACTTT.

The V and J genes are TRBV6-2 or TRBV6-3 and TRBJ2-7, with TRBD2 matching 8 bases. The germline CDR1 and CDR2 sequences are MNHEY and SVGEGT. Trimming at V came to 2 bases and at J to 3 bases, leaving 15 bases not matched to a gene. The CDR3 contains 18 residues. The CDR3 protein is CASSYPNPTRGGNYEQYF. In DNA, the CDR3 is TGTGCCAGCAGTTACCCAAACCCAACTCGGGGGGGAAACTACGAGCAGTACTTC.

The chain combines TRBV30 with TRBJ1-1, with TRBD1 identical over 8 bases. The CDR3 sequence is 15 residues long. Germline assignment: CDR1 GTSNPN and CDR2 SVGIG (reference sequence). With 3 bases clipped from V and 4 bases from J, the junction kept 10 bases outside the gene matches. DNA for the CDR3: TGTGCCTGGAGGGACAGGGTCGGATTGGTCACTGAAGCTTTCTTT. This encodes CAWRDRVGLVTEAFF.

This rearrangement joins TRBV5-6 to TRBJ1-1; 7 nucleotides agree with TRBD1. The CDR3 is 11 amino acids. Losses at the gene ends were 4 bases for V and 10 bases for J; bases not matched to a gene: 4. The germline V gene has CDR1 SGHDT and CDR2 YYEEEE. The CDR3 nucleotides read TGTGCCAGCAGCCACGGGACAGTAGCTTTCTTT. This encodes CASSHGTVAFF.

V is TRBV7-2 and J is TRBJ2-7, with D possibly matching TRBD2 (5 bases). From germline, CDR1 is SGHTA and CDR2 FQGNSA. The CDR3 length is 17 residues. Trimming stripped 0 bases from V and 3 bases from J, with 18 bases between. The CDR3 here is CASSLASSGIRGYEQYF. CDR3 nucleotide sequence: TGTGCCAGCAGCTTAGCGAGTTCCGGGATTCGTGGCTACGAGCAGTACTTC.